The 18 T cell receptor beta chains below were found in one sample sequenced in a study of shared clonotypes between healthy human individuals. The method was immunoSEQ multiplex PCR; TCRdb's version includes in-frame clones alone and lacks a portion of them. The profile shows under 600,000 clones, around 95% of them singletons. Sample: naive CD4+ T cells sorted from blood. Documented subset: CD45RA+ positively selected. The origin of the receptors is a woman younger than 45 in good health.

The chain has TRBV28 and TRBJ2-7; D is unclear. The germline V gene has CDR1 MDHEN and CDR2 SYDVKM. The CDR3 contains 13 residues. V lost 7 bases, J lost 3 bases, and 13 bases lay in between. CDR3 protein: CASISRQNYEQYF. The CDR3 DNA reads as TGTGCCAGCATCTCTCGGCAAAACTACGAGCAGTACTTC.

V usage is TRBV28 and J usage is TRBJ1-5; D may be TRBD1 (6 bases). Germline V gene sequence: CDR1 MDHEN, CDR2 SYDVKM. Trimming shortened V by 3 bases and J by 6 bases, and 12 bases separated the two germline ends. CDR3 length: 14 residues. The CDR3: CASSFGGRVQPQHF. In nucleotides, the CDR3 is TGTGCCAGCAGTTTCGGGGGGCGGGTTCAGCCCCAGCATTTT.

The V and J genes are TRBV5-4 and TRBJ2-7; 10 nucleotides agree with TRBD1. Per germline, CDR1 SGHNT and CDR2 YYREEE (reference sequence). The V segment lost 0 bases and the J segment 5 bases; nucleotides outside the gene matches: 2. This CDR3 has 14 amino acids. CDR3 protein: CASSLGDRGHEQYF. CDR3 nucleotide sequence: TGTGCCAGCAGCTTGGGGGACAGGGGTCACGAGCAGTACTTC. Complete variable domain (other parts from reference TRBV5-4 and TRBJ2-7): ETGVTQSPTHLIKTRGQQVTLRCSSQSGHNTVSWYQQALGQGPQFIFQYYREEENGRGNFPPRFSGLQFPNYSSELNVNALELDDSALYLCASSLGDRGHEQYFGPGTRLTVT.

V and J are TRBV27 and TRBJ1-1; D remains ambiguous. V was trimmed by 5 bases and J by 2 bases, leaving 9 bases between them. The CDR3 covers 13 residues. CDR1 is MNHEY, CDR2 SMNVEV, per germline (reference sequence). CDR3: CASSTDGNTEAFF. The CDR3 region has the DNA TGTGCCAGCAGTACGGACGGAAACACTGAAGCTTTCTTT.

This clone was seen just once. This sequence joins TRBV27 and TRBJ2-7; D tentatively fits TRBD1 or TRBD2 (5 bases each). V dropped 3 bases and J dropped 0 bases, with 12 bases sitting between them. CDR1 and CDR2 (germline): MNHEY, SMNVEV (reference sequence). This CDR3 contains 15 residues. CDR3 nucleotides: TGTGCCAGCAGTTTGAGGCAGGGAGACTCCTACGAGCAGTACTTC. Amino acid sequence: CASSLRQGDSYEQYF.

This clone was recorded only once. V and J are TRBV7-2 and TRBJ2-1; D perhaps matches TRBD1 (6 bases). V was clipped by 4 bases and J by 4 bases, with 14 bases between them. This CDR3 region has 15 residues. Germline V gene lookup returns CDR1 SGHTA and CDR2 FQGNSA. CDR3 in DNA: TGTGCCAGCAGCTCGGGATTTCAGGGGTACAATGAGCAGTTCTTC. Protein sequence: CASSSGFQGYNEQFF. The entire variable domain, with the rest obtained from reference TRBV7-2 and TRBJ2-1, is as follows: GAGVSQSPSNKVTEKGKDVELRCDPISGHTALYWYRQSLGQGLEFLIYFQGNSAPDKSGLPSDRFSAERTGGSVSTLTIQRTQQEDSAVYLCASSSGFQGYNEQFFGPGTRLTVL.

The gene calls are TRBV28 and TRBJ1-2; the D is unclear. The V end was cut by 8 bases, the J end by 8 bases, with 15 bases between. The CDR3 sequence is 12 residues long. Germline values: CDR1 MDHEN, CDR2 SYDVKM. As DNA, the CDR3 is TGTGCCAGCGGCTTGGCGCTGGGGGGCTACACCTTC. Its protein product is CASGLALGGYTF.

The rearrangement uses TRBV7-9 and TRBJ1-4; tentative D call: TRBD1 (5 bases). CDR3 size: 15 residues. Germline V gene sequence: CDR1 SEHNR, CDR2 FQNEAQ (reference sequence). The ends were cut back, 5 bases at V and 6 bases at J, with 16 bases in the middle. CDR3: CASSPMGGADEKLFF. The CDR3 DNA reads TGTGCCAGCAGCCCTATGGGGGGAGCGGATGAAAAACTGTTTTTT.

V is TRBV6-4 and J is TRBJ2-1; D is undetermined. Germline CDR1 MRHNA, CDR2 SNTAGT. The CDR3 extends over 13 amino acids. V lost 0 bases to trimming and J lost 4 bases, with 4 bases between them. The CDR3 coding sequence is TGTGCCAGCAGTGACTCGCAGTACAATGAGCAGTTCTTC. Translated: CASSDSQYNEQFF.

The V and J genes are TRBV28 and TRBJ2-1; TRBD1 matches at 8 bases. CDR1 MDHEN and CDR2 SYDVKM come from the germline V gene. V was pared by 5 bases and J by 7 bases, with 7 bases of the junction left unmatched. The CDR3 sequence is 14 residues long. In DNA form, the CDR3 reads TGTGCCAGCAGTCCATCGGACAGGGTTAATGAGCAGTTCTTC. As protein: CASSPSDRVNEQFF.

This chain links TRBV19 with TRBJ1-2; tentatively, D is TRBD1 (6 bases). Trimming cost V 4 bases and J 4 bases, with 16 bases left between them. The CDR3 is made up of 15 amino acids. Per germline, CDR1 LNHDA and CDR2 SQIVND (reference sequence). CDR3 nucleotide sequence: TGTGCCAGTAGTACCCCGGGACACGGAACCTATGGCTACACCTTC. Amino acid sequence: CASSTPGHGTYGYTF.

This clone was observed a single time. CDR3 in DNA: TGTGCCAGCAGAGAGGGCGCCTCTTATTCCACAGATACGCAGTATTTT. Translating gives CASREGASYSTDTQYF. V usage is TRBV2 and J usage is TRBJ2-3; a weak D match, TRBD2 (5 bases). Germline lookup yields CDR1 SNHLY and CDR2 FYNNEI. The V and J ends lost 6 bases and 2 bases respectively, with 18 bases between them. This CDR3 region has 16 residues.

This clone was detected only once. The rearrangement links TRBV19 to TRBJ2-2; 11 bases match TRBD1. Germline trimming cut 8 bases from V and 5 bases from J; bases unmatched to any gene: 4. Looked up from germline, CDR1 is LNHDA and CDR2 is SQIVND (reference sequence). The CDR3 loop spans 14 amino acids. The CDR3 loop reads CASGGTGGTGELFF. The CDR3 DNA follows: TGTGCCAGTGGGGGGACAGGGGGAACCGGGGAGCTGTTTTTT. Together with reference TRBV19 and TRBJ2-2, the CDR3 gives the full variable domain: DGGITQSPKYLFRKEGQNVTLSCEQNLNHDAMYWYRQDPGQGLRLIYYSQIVNDFQKGDIAEGYSVSREKKESFPLTVTSAQKNPTAFYLCASGGTGGTGELFFGEGSRLTVL.

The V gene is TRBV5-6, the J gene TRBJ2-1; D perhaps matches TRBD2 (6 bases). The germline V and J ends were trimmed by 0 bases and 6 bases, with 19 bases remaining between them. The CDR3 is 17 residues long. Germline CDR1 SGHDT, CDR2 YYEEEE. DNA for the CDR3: TGTGCCAGCAGCTTGGTTAGCCTAGCGTTTCGTAGCAATGAGCAGTTCTTC. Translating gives CASSLVSLAFRSNEQFF. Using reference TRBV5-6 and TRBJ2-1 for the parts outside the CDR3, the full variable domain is DAGVTQSPTHLIKTRGQQVTLRCSPKSGHDTVSWYQQALGQGPQFIFQYYEEEERQRGNFPDRFSGHQFPNYSSELNVNALLLGDSALYLCASSLVSLAFRSNEQFFGPGTRLTVL.

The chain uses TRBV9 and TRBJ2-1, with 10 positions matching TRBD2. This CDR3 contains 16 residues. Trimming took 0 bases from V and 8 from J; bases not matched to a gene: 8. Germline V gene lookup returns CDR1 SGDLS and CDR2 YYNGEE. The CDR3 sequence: CASSVGLAGVLDEQFF. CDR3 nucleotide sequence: TGTGCCAGCAGCGTAGGGCTAGCGGGAGTTTTAGATGAGCAGTTCTTC.

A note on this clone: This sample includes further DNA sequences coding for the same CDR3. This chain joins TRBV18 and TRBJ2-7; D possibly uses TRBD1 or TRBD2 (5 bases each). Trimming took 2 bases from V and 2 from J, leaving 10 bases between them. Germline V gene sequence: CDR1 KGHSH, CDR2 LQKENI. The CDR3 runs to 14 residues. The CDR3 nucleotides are TGTGCCAGCTCACCAAGGGACGGCCCCTACGAGCAGTACTTC. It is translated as CASSPRDGPYEQYF.

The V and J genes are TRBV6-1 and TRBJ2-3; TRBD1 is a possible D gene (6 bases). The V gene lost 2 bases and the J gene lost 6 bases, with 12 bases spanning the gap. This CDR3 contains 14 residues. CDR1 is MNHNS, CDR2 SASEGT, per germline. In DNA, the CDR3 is TGTGCCAGCAGTGAACAGGGGACGCGGGATACGCAGTATTTT. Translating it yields CASSEQGTRDTQYF.

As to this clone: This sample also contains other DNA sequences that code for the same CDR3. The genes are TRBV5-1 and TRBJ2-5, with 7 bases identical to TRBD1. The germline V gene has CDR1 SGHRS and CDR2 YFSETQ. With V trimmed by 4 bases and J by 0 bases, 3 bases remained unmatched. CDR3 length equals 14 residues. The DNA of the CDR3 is TGCGCCAGCAGCCCAGGGACAGACCAAGAGACCCAGTACTTC. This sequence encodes CASSPGTDQETQYF.